These 17 T cell receptor beta chains share one sample of origin, sequenced in a study of CD8 T cells in Susac syndrome. A quantity of about 0.5 to 1 ug RNA underwent reverse transcription using random hexamers. From the immunoSEQ multiplex PCR reads, TCRdb called clonotypes with MiXCR, one entry per CDR3 protein. In the table there are roughly 200,000 distinct CDR3 sequences, around 96% of which are singletons. The specimen sequenced was CD4+ T cells from PBMCs. Receptors originate from a human donor in good health.

The chain has TRBV29-1 and TRBJ2-1; D gene ambiguous. The germline CDR1 and CDR2 sequences are SQVTM and ANQGSEA. Trimming took 0 bases from V and 7 from J, leaving 4 bases between them. This CDR3 is 11 amino acids long. The CDR3 region is CSVEDRNEQFF. CDR3 nucleotide sequence: TGCAGCGTTGAAGATAGGAATGAGCAGTTCTTC.

This chain uses TRBV27 with TRBJ2-7; D unresolved. From germline, CDR1 is MNHEY and CDR2 SMNVEV (reference sequence). V was shortened by 6 bases and J by 6 bases, with 18 bases between the two germline ends. The CDR3 has 14 amino acids. CDR3 DNA: TGTGCCAGCAGAGTTCGCCAGGTCTCTGGCGAGCAGTACTTC. As protein: CASRVRQVSGEQYF.

In its sample, this clonotype was seen once. The chain couples TRBV14 to TRBJ1-2, with D possibly being TRBD1 (5 bases). This CDR3 spans 14 amino acids. The germline V gene encodes CDR1 SGHDN and CDR2 FVKESK. V was clipped by 3 bases and J by 5 bases, with 13 bases between them. Here the CDR3 reads CASSQTGGAYGYTF. CDR3 nucleotides: TGTGCCAGCAGCCAGACTGGTGGGGCATATGGCTACACCTTC.

The chain uses TRBV23-1 and TRBJ1-5, with D tentatively TRBD1 (6 bases). TRBV23-1 is flagged as an ORF with uncertain function. This CDR3 is built from 15 residues. V lost 3 bases to trimming and J lost 5 bases, with 14 bases between them. The CDR3: CASSHRQVFHQPQHF. In DNA, the CDR3 is TGCGCCAGCAGTCATCGACAGGTGTTCCATCAGCCCCAGCATTTT.

The CDR3 sequence: CASQQGLSGANVLTF. DNA for the CDR3: TGTGCCAGCCAACAGGGCCTCTCTGGGGCCAACGTCCTGACTTTC. V usage is TRBV6-5 and J usage is TRBJ2-6; the D gene is possibly TRBD1 (6 bases). Germline V gene lookup returns CDR1 MNHEY and CDR2 SVGAGI. The CDR3 sequence is 15 residues long. Trimming took 8 bases from V and 0 from J, leaving 11 bases between them.

This clonotype was seen once. The chain recombines TRBV20-1 with TRBJ2-7, with D possibly being TRBD1 or TRBD2 (5 bases each). CDR3 size: 13 residues. Trimming shortened V by 2 bases and J by 2 bases, and 10 bases separated the two germline ends. Germline CDR1 is DFQATT and CDR2 is SNEGSKA (reference sequence). The CDR3 DNA is TGCAGTGCTAGACCGGGACGAGCCTACGAGCAGTACTTC. Translating it yields CSARPGRAYEQYF.

The V and J genes are TRBV18 and TRBJ1-1; 8 bases fit TRBD1. There are 13 residues in the CDR3. Losses at the gene ends were 10 bases for V and 1 base for J; bases not matched to a gene: 5. Germline V gene data show CDR1 as KGHSH and CDR2 as LQKENI. The chain's CDR3 is CATRQGRNTEAFF. The CDR3 DNA sequence: TGTGCCACCCGACAGGGGAGGAACACTGAAGCTTTCTTT.

This chain uses TRBV29-1 with TRBJ2-1; D is uncertain. With 0 bases removed from V and 0 bases from J, the gap between germline ends came to 6 bases. This CDR3 has 14 amino acids. Germline CDR1 and CDR2: SQVTM and ANQGSEA. CDR3: CSVEDYPSYNEQFF. CDR3 sequence (DNA): TGCAGCGTTGAAGACTATCCCTCCTACAATGAGCAGTTCTTC.

This sequence joins TRBV20-1 and TRBJ2-7, with a weak D call TRBD1 (6 bases). V lost 3 bases and J lost 6, with 15 bases in between. CDR3 length: 13 residues. Per the germline V gene, CDR1 is DFQATT and CDR2 is SNEGSKA (reference sequence). The CDR3 bases are TGCAGTGCTAGCTCCTCAGGGGCTGGCGAGCAGTACTTC. This translates into CSASSSGAGEQYF.

The V and J genes are TRBV29-1 and TRBJ2-1; maybe TRBD1 (6 bases). This CDR3 is built from 13 residues. The germline V gene has CDR1 SQVTM and CDR2 ANQGSEA. The V and J ends lost 7 bases and 0 bases respectively, with 10 bases between them. The CDR3 here is CSAEDSSYNEQFF. CDR3 in DNA: TGCAGCGCCGAGGACAGCTCCTACAATGAGCAGTTCTTC.

J is TRBJ1-2 and V is TRBV30; 9 bases line up with TRBD1. Losses at the gene ends were 3 bases for V and 4 bases for J; bases not matched to a gene: 3. The germline V gene has CDR1 GTSNPN and CDR2 SVGIG (reference sequence). CDR3 length: 13 residues. In DNA, the CDR3 is TGTGCCTGGAGGGACAGGGGCGTCTATGGCTACACCTTC. Translated, it gives CAWRDRGVYGYTF.

The rearrangement links TRBV6-2 or TRBV6-3 to TRBJ2-7; 8 bases match TRBD1. Germline V gene data show CDR1 as MNHEY and CDR2 as SVGEGT. The V segment lost 5 bases and the J segment 3 bases; nucleotides outside the gene matches: 9. This CDR3 is 15 amino acids long. CDR3 sequence (DNA): TGTGCCAGCAGTGCCTCCGGACAGGGAAACTACGAGCAGTACTTC. Translation gives CASSASGQGNYEQYF.

The chain joins TRBV4-3 to TRBJ2-6; the D is unclear. The CDR3 sequence is 15 residues long. The V end was cut by 0 bases, the J end by 2 bases, with 5 bases between. CDR1 LGHNA and CDR2 YSLEER come from the germline V gene. The DNA for the CDR3 is TGCGCCAGCAGCCAAGAATTGGCTGGGGCCAACGTCCTGACTTTC. It specifies CASSQELAGANVLTF.

The gene calls are TRBV7-6 and TRBJ2-2; TRBD2 is a possible D gene (5 bases). The germline V gene has CDR1 SGHVS and CDR2 FNYEAQ. Trimming shortened V by 8 bases and J by 0 bases, and 10 bases separated the two germline ends. The CDR3 extends over 14 amino acids. The CDR3 sequence is CASSSGTNTGELFF. DNA of the CDR3: TGTGCCAGCTCTTCGGGGACGAACACCGGGGAGCTGTTTTTT.

V is TRBV29-1 and J is TRBJ1-2; 7 nucleotides line up with TRBD1. Germline-derived CDR1 and CDR2 are SQVTM and ANQGSEA. J lost 8 bases, V lost 5 bases, and 26 bases had no gene match. This CDR3 has 18 residues. The CDR3 nucleotides are TGCAGCGTTTTGGACCGTGATCCGGGACAGTTGATTTCGCGCGGCTACACCTTC. It yields the protein CSVLDRDPGQLISRGYTF.

CDR3 protein: CAWSARRDNQPQHF. The CDR3 DNA is TGTGCCTGGAGTGCCCGACGGGACAATCAGCCCCAGCATTTT. The chain recombines TRBV30 with TRBJ1-5; D gene unclear. The CDR3 runs 14 residues. From germline, CDR1 is GTSNPN and CDR2 SVGIG (reference sequence). V was clipped by 1 base and J by 3 bases, with 10 bases between them.

The chain links TRBV27 to TRBJ2-4; D remains ambiguous. Trimming left V 5 bases short and J 4 bases short, with 15 bases between. The CDR3 consists of 15 residues. The germline gives CDR1 MNHEY, CDR2 SMNVEV (reference sequence). CDR3 amino acids: CASSGLGSAKNIQYF. CDR3 coding DNA: TGTGCCAGCAGTGGGTTGGGCAGTGCAAAAAACATTCAGTACTTC.